The clone carrying this T cell receptor (beta chain) appeared many times. In the study's own analysis: Reference gene primer amplification yielded estimated nucleated cell counts. Method: immunoSEQ multiplex PCR; TCRdb's copy keeps in-frame clones and lacks some. That table furnishes V, J and clone size, whereas the DNA furnished D and trimming. The sample has some 190,000 clones, roughly 84% seen once. Trimming took 2 bases from V and 1 from J, leaving 11 bases between them. From germline, CDR1 is SGHTA and CDR2 FQGNSA. This CDR3 spans 15 amino acids. The data are from a study of blood T cell repertoires in COVID-19.

The chain combines TRBV7-2 with TRBJ2-5, with D possibly TRBD2 on 6 matching bases. The sequencing input was PBMCs or T cells enriched from blood (not recorded which). The sequence was collected from a woman in her thirties who had recovered from COVID-19. CDR3 bases: TGTGCCAGCAGCTTAAGGGCTAGCGTCCAAGAGACCCAGTACTTC. Translation gives CASSLRASVQETQYF.